Each of the 3 T cell receptor beta chains below was sequenced from the same sample in a study of blood T cell repertoires in COVID-19. The protocol was immunoSEQ multiplex PCR, while the TCRdb copy is restricted to in-frame clones and leaves out a portion. The repertoire holds tens of thousands of clones, 70% to 85% seen once, with about 32% in the top ten. Sequenced sample: peripheral blood. Receptors originate from a human donor in a cohort sampled during active COVID-19.

The chain recombines TRBV6-5 with TRBJ2-1; 7 bases are shared with TRBD2. The V segment lost 7 bases and the J segment 4 bases; nucleotides outside the gene matches: 10. The CDR3 runs 15 residues. CDR1 is MNHEY and CDR2 is SVGAGI in the germline V gene. The DNA for the CDR3 is TGTGCCAGCATTAAACCGGGACTACGATACAATGAGCAGTTCTTC. Protein sequence: CASIKPGLRYNEQFF.

V gene TRBV7-3 combines with J gene TRBJ2-5; 8 nucleotides match TRBD2. Germline V gene sequence: CDR1 SGHTA, CDR2 FQGTGA. This CDR3 spans 15 amino acids. V trimming: 4 bases; J trimming: 4 bases; junction bases outside the gene matches: 8. CDR3 sequence (DNA): TGTGCCAGCAGCTCAAGCGGGAGTAGGGTAGAGACCCAGTACTTC. Translation gives CASSSSGSRVETQYF.

This rearrangement joins TRBV30 to TRBJ1-2; 9 bases match TRBD1. V shed 0 bases and J 6 bases; nucleotides not matched to a gene: 5. There are 14 residues in the CDR3. From germline, CDR1 is GTSNPN and CDR2 SVGIG (reference sequence). The CDR3 protein is CAWSVTGGLDGYTF. Written as DNA, the CDR3 is TGTGCCTGGAGTGTAACAGGGGGCTTGGATGGCTACACCTTC.